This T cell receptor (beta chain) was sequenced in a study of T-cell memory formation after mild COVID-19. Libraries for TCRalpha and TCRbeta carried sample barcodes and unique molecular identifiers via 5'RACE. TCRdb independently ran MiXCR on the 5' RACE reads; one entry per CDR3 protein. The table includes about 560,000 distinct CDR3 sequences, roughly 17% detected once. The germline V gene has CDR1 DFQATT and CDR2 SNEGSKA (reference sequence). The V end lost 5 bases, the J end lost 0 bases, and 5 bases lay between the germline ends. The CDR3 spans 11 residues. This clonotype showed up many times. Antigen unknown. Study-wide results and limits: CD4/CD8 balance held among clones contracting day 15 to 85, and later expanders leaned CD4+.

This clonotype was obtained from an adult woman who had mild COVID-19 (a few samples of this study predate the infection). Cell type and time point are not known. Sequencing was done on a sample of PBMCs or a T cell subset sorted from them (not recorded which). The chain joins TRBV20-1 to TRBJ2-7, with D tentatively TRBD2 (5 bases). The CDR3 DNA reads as TGCAGTGCTGGACTCTCCTACGAGCAGTACTTC. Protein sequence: CSAGLSYEQYF.